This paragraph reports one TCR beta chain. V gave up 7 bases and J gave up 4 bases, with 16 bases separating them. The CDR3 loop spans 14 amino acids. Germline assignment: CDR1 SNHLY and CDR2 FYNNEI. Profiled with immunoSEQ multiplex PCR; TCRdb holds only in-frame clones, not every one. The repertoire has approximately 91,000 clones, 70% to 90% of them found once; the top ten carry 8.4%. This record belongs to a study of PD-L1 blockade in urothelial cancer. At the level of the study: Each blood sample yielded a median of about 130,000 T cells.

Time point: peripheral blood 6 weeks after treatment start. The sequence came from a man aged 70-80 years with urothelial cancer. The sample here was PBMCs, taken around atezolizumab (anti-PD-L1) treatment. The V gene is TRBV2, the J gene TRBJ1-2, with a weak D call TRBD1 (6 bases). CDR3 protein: CASTLTGTSYGYTF. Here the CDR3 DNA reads TGTGCCAGCACCTTAACCGGGACAAGCTATGGCTACACCTTC.